This record looks at one T cell receptor beta chain sequence and its context. CDR1 is SGHAT and CDR2 is FQNNGV in the germline V gene. CDR3 length: 15 residues. Trimming removed 4 bases at V and 0 bases at J, with 11 bases between. This sample is drawn from a study of shared clonotypes between healthy human individuals. Replicate PCRs were loaded with roughly 0.3 ug DNA from unsorted PBMC, some 30,000 T cell genomes. The team ran DNA from unsorted PBMCs on ten immunoSEQ deep assay plates for sequencing. TCRdb's table, derived via immunoSEQ multiplex PCR, lists solely in-frame clones and lacks some. Here the sample spans roughly 490,000 clones, 76% being singletons. There were no recent acute infections or vaccinations among the donors, who were healthy HIV-negative adults.

This chain connects TRBV11-2 to TRBJ2-3; D possibly corresponds to TRBD1 (6 bases). This TCR came from a woman aged 40 to 55 in good health. Some clones in this sample may be carry-over from other donors' samples. Sequenced input: PBMCs. CDR3 in DNA: TGTGCCAGCAGCTCCAGGGGAACTAGCACAGATACGCAGTATTTT. Translation: CASSSRGTSTDTQYF.